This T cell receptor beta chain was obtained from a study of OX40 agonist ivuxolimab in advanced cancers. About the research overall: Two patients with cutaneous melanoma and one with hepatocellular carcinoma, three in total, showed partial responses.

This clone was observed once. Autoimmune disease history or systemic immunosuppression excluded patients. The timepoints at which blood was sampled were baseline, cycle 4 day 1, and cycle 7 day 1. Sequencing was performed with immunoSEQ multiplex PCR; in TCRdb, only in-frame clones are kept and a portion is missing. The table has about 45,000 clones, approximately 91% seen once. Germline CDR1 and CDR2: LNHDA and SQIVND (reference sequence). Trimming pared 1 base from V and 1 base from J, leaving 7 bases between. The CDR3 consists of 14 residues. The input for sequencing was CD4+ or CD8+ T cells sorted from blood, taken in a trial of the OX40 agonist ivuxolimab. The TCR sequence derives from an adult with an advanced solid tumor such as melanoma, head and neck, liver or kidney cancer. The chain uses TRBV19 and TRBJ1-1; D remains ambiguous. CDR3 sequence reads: CASSIGAGNTEAFF. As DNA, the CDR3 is TGTGCCAGTAGTATAGGGGCTGGGAACACTGAAGCTTTCTTT.